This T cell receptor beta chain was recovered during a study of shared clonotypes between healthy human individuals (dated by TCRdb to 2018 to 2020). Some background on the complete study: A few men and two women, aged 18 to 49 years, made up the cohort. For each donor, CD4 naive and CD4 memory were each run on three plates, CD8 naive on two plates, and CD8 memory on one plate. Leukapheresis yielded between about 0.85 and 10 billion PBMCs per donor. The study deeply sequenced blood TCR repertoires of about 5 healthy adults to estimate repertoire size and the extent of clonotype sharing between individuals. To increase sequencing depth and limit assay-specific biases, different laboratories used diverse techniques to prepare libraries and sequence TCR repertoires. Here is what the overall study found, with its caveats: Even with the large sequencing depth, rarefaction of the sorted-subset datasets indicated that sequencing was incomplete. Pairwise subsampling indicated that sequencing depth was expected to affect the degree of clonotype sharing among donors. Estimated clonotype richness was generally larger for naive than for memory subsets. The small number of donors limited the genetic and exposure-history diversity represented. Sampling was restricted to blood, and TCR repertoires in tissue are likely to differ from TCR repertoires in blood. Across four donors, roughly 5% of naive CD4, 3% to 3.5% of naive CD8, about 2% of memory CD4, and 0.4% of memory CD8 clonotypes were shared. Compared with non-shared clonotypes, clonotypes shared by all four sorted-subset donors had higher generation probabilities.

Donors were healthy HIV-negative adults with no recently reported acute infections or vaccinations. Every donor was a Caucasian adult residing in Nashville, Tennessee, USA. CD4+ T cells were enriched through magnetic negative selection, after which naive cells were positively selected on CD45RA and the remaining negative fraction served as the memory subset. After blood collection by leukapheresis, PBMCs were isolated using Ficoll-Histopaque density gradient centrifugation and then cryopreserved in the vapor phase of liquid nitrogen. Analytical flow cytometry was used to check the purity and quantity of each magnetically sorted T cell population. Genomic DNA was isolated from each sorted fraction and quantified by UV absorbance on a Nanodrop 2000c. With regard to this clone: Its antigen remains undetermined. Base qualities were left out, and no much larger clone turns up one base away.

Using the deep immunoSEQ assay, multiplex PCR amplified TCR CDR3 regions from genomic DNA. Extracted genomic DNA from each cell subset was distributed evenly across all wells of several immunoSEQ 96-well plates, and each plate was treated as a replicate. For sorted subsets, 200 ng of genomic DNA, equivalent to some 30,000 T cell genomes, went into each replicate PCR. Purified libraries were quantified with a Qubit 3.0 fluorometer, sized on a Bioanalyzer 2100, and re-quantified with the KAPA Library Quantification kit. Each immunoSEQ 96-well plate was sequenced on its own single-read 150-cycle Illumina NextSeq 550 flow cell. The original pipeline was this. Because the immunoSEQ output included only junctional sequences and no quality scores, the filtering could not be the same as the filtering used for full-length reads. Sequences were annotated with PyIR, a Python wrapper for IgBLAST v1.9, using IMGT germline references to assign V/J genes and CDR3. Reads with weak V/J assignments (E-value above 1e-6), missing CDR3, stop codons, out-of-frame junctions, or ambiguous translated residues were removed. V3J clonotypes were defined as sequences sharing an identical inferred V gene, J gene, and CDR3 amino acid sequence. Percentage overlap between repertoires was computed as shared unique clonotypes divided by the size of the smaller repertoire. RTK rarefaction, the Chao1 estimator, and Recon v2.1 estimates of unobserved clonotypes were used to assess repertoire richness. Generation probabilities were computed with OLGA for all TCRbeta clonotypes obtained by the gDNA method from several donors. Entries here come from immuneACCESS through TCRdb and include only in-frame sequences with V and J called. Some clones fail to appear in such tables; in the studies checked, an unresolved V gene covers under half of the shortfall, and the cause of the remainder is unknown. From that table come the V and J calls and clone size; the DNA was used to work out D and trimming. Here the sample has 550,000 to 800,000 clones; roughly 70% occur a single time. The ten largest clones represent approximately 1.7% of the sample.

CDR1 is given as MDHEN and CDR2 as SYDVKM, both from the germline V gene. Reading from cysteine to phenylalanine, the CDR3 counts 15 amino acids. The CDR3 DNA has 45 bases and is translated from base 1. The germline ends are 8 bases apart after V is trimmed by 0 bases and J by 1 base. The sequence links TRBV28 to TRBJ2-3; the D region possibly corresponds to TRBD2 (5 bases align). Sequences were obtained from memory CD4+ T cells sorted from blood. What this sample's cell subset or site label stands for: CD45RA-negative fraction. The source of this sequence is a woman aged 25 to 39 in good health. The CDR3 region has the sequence CASSLWVRGTDTQYF. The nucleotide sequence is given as TGTGCCAGCAGTTTATGGGTGAGGGGCACAGATACGCAGTATTTT.